These 21 T cell receptor beta chains came from one sample sequenced in a study of T cell responses to AZD1222 COVID-19 vaccine. TCRdb's copy holds only in-frame clones and misses some; the assay was immunoSEQ multiplex PCR. This table has over 100,000 clones, about nine tenths appearing once. This specimen was peripheral blood, taken on day 0 of AZD1222 vaccination. These receptor sequences come from an adult in good health.

The rearrangement joins TRBV7-2 to TRBJ2-1; 7 bases agree with TRBD2. The CDR3 runs to 15 residues. The J segment lost 1 base and the V segment lost 1 base, leaving 1 base of the junction unmatched. Germline V gene sequence: CDR1 SGHTA, CDR2 FQGNSA. CDR3 coding DNA: TGTGCCAGCAGCTTAGGGACTAGTTCCTACAATGAGCAGTTCTTC. This translates into CASSLGTSSYNEQFF.

V gene TRBV11-2 combines with J gene TRBJ1-1; possible D gene TRBD1, 6 bases. The CDR3 sequence is 16 residues long. Germline loops: CDR1 SGHAT, CDR2 FQNNGV. The germline V and J ends were trimmed by 0 bases and 6 bases, with 17 bases remaining between them. The CDR3 here is CASSLDHRARGAEAFF. The CDR3 region has the DNA TGTGCCAGCAGCTTAGATCACAGGGCGAGAGGCGCTGAAGCTTTCTTT.

Here the CDR3 DNA reads TGTGCCAGCAGCACCTTGACAGGGCCTTCACCCCTCCACTTT. This encodes CASSTLTGPSPLHF. The chain carries TRBV5-4 and TRBJ1-6; TRBD1 aligns across 7 bases. This CDR3 is built from 14 residues. Germline assignment: CDR1 SGHNT and CDR2 YYREEE (reference sequence). The V segment lost 4 bases and the J segment 9 bases; nucleotides outside the gene matches: 7.

This clone appeared once. The V call is TRBV2, the J call TRBJ1-2; 7 bases fit TRBD1. The V gene end was trimmed by 5 bases and the J gene end by 8 bases; junction bases not matched to a gene: 8. The CDR3 length is 13 residues. The germline CDR1 and CDR2 sequences are SNHLY and FYNNEI. The CDR3 region has the DNA TGTGCCAGCAGTCCAGACAGGGTCCTAGGCTACACCTTC. It codes for CASSPDRVLGYTF.

This clone was counted a single time. Here the CDR3 reads CASSEGMGSPLHF. CDR3 coding DNA: TGTGCCAGCAGTGAAGGGATGGGGTCACCCCTCCACTTT. V and J are TRBV6-1 and TRBJ1-6; the D is unclear. The CDR3 is made up of 13 amino acids. With 1 base removed from V and 10 bases from J, the gap between germline ends came to 8 bases. Germline CDR1 and CDR2: MNHNS and SASEGT.

V is TRBV9 and J is TRBJ2-2; 7 bases align to TRBD1. The germline V gene has CDR1 SGDLS and CDR2 YYNGEE. CDR3 length: 13 residues. V lost 4 bases to trimming and J lost 5 bases; unmatched junction nucleotides: 2. The CDR3 loop reads CASSSQGTGELFF. CDR3 DNA: TGTGCCAGCAGCTCACAGGGGACCGGGGAGCTGTTTTTT.

V usage is TRBV18 and J usage is TRBJ1-6; 9 bases map to TRBD1. Trimming cost V 2 bases and J 0 bases; bases outside gene matches: 5. Germline CDR1 is KGHSH and CDR2 is LQKENI. The CDR3 has 18 amino acids. CDR3 sequence: CASSPGQGSSSYNSPLHF. The CDR3 DNA follows: TGTGCCAGCTCACCAGGACAGGGGTCCTCCTCCTATAATTCACCCCTCCACTTT.

This chain links TRBV6-6 with TRBJ1-6; D is unclear. V was cut by 2 bases and J by 9 bases, with 14 bases left in between. Per the germline V gene, CDR1 is MNHNY and CDR2 is SVGAGI (reference sequence). The CDR3 is 15 amino acids. CDR3 residues: CASSYVTESSSPLHF. The CDR3 bases are TGTGCCAGCAGTTACGTTACGGAGTCCTCTTCACCCCTCCACTTT.

This clone has a single count. This chain connects TRBV4-3 to TRBJ1-2, with D hard to call. The CDR3 loop spans 14 amino acids. V dropped 3 bases and J dropped 7 bases, with 15 bases sitting between them. CDR1 and CDR2 from the germline V gene are LGHNA and YSLEER. The CDR3 sequence is CASSQGIRSSGYTF. The CDR3 DNA reads as TGCGCCAGCAGCCAGGGGATTCGATCGAGTGGCTACACCTTC.

The chain employs TRBV28 and TRBJ2-7; D remains ambiguous. The germline V gene has CDR1 MDHEN and CDR2 SYDVKM. The CDR3 covers 12 residues. V lost 6 bases, J lost 7 bases, and 13 bases lay in between. CDR3 DNA sequence: TGTGCCAGCAGCCTAAGAGCCGGAGAGCAGTACTTC. Its protein product is CASSLRAGEQYF.

This chain links TRBV28 with TRBJ1-5, with D hard to call. The CDR3 consists of 12 residues. Germline lookup yields CDR1 MDHEN and CDR2 SYDVKM. Between the trimmed V and J ends, which lost 3 bases and 7 bases, there was a span of 7 bases. CDR3 sequence (DNA): TGTGCCAGCAGTTTTTTCCGGCAGCCCCAGCATTTT. Translated, it gives CASSFFRQPQHF.

The chain recombines TRBV18 with TRBJ1-1, with D maybe TRBD1 (5 bases). This CDR3 has 14 amino acids. The V gene lost 6 bases and the J gene lost 0 bases, with 11 bases spanning the gap. Germline V lookup: CDR1 KGHSH, CDR2 LQKENI. CDR3 nucleotides: TGTGCCAGCTCCCTCGGGACGGTGAACACTGAAGCTTTCTTT. This sequence encodes CASSLGTVNTEAFF.

This rearrangement joins TRBV7-2 to TRBJ2-1, with D maybe TRBD2 (6 bases). Trimming removed 5 bases from V and 3 bases from J, with 11 bases in between. Germline assignment: CDR1 SGHTA and CDR2 FQGNSA. The CDR3 covers 14 residues. CDR3 sequence reads: CASSPRTIYNEQFF. CDR3 DNA sequence: TGTGCCAGCAGCCCCCGGACTATCTACAATGAGCAGTTCTTC.

The V and J genes are TRBV2 and TRBJ2-5, with D perhaps matching TRBD1 (5 bases). The V gene's germline CDR1 is SNHLY and CDR2 FYNNEI. The V and J ends lost 5 bases and 5 bases respectively, with 15 bases between them. The CDR3 spans 14 residues. CDR3 region: CASSPPGSGETQYF. The CDR3 DNA follows: TGTGCCAGCAGTCCCCCAGGGTCAGGGGAGACCCAGTACTTC.

The chain is built from TRBV7-6 and TRBJ1-6; D not resolved. Germline V lookup: CDR1 SGHVS, CDR2 FNYEAQ. Trimming stripped 2 bases from V and 7 bases from J, with 9 bases between. This CDR3 contains 14 residues. This chain's CDR3 is CASSLTPQNSPLHF. The CDR3 nucleotides are TGTGCCAGCAGCTTAACCCCCCAAAATTCACCCCTCCACTTT.

The V and J genes are TRBV3-1 (or the pseudogene TRBV3-2) and TRBJ1-2, with 7 bases identical to TRBD1. Trimming at V came to 3 bases and at J to 8 bases, leaving 9 bases not matched to a gene. Germline V gene data show CDR1 as LGHDT and CDR2 as YNNKEL (reference sequence). CDR3 length: 14 residues. The CDR3 DNA is TGTGCCAGCAGCCAGCGGGACAGCCTCGGGGGCTACACCTTC. It codes for CASSQRDSLGGYTF.

The chain is built from TRBV28 and TRBJ2-1, with D maybe TRBD2 (6 bases). The CDR3 is 15 residues long. V was shortened by 5 bases and J by 9 bases, with 20 bases between the two germline ends. Germline-derived CDR1 and CDR2 are MDHEN and SYDVKM. CDR3: CASSPLGLLRGEQFF. In DNA, the CDR3 is TGTGCCAGCAGTCCCTTGGGACTGTTACGAGGTGAGCAGTTCTTC.

CDR3 loop: CATSQSYNSPLHF. CDR3 DNA sequence: TGTGCCACCAGCCAGTCCTATAATTCACCCCTCCACTTT. The chain couples TRBV15 to TRBJ1-6, with D hard to call. V lost 5 bases and J lost 1, with 3 bases in between. The germline CDR1 and CDR2 sequences are LNHNV and YYDKDF (reference sequence). CDR3 length: 13 amino acids.

This clone showed up just a few times. The rearrangement links TRBV4-3 to TRBJ2-7, with 9 bases that match TRBD2. V was pared by 1 base and J by 2 bases, with 6 bases of the junction left unmatched. Germline V CDR1 and CDR2: LGHNA, YSLEER. CDR3 size: 16 residues. The DNA for the CDR3 is TGCGCCAGCAGCCAAGTTTTAGGACTAGCGACCTACGAGCAGTACTTC. This translates into CASSQVLGLATYEQYF.

The CDR3 DNA follows: TGTGCCACCAGCAGAAATCTTATCTCAGGCTCTGGAAACACCATATATTTT. It encodes CATSRNLISGSGNTIYF. The chain employs TRBV15 and TRBJ1-3; D call uncertain. Germline V lookup: CDR1 LNHNV, CDR2 YYDKDF (reference sequence). The CDR3 runs 17 residues. With 2 bases removed from V and 0 bases from J, the gap between germline ends came to 14 bases.

The table lists this clone with a count of one. The CDR3 nucleotides read TGTGCCAGCTCACCGGGTGGAGGACGCTTCCAAGAGACCCAGTACTTC. Amino acid sequence: CASSPGGGRFQETQYF. The chain joins TRBV18 to TRBJ2-5; TRBD2 might be the D (5 bases). This CDR3 is built from 16 residues. With 3 bases removed from V and 1 base from J, the gap between germline ends came to 15 bases. From germline, CDR1 is KGHSH and CDR2 LQKENI.